This TCR beta chain was recovered during a study of T-cell memory formation after mild COVID-19. At the level of the study: Clusters were largely donor specific. Study-wide points: Proof of SARS-CoV-2 specificity was absent for the second-wave clones that crested on day 37. Chiefly within CM and EM were the contracting CD4+ clones; CD8+ ones were within EMRA.

Amplification by 5'RACE using constant-segment primers produced TCR alpha and TCR beta cDNA libraries that carried sample barcodes and UMIs. TCRdb itself ran the 5' RACE reads through MiXCR, one entry per CDR3 protein. Of 240,000 or so distinct CDR3 sequences listed, approximately 9% were seen once; the top ten hold roughly a fifth. Comments on this clonotype: Its antigen is unidentified.

This clonotype originated in a man aged 18 to 29 who had mild COVID-19 (a few samples of this study predate the infection). Cell type and time point are not known. Sequences were obtained from PBMCs or a T cell subset sorted from them (not recorded which).

In nucleotides, the CDR3 is TGCGCCAGCAGCTTGGCGGTAGATGGGACCTACAATGAGCAGTTCTTC. It yields the protein CASSLAVDGTYNEQFF. This chain uses TRBV5-1 with TRBJ2-1; D unresolved. The germline V gene has CDR1 SGHRS and CDR2 YFSETQ. V lost 0 bases and J 2 bases, leaving 12 bases between the germline ends. The CDR3 is 16 amino acids.